This record concerns one T cell receptor (beta chain) sequence. Its specific antigen is unknown. No base quality information exists; no much larger clone differs at one position. This sample is drawn from a study of cytomegalovirus exposure and HLA in healthy donors (dated by TCRdb to about 2017). About the full investigation: According to a later analysis, the 100 to 150 validation repertoires were produced on the same platform as the 666 repertoires of the first cohort. The study combined high-throughput TCR immunosequencing, statistical association of individual TCRs with disease status, and machine learning to predict cytomegalovirus infection status. Along with the roughly 710-subject first cohort, a separate validation cohort of approximately 110 different subjects was used. The aim of the study was to test whether cataloging public T cell receptors could identify signatures of past pathogen exposure. The full study reports these points: In a later analysis, TCRs clustered in the first cohort were found to also tend to co-occur in the 100 to 150 validation repertoires, with around 94% of cluster scores above 0. While some public TCRs were present in many individuals, most TCR sequences turned up only very rarely across donors. The study listed approximately 150 TCR beta chains as associated with cytomegalovirus. The validation cohort had no HLA typing available for a later analysis, so co-occurrence within that cohort was assessed over all 120 or so repertoires. Cytomegalovirus status was reported to be diagnosed by the classifier with high specificity and sensitivity in both the original and validation cohorts. In vitro tests confirmed that a few of the cytomegalovirus-associated TCR beta chains recognize cytomegalovirus antigens. According to the authors, the approach could potentially be generalized to other disease states and immunological phenotypes.

Spanning cysteine to phenylalanine, the CDR3 consists of 17 amino acids. Only the CDR3 DNA stays, 51 bases, in frame from base 1. V and J are truncated by 0 bases and 0 bases respectively, leaving an intervening sequence of 11 bases. The CDR1 and CDR2 encoded by the germline V gene (reference sequence) are LNHNV and YYDKDF. Library generation was performed with the immunoSEQ multiplex PCR assay. The published analysis was carried out like this. A statistical classification framework was built for diagnosing cytomegalovirus status from the catalog of TCR beta chain sequences. TCRdb's version of the immuneACCESS table is confined to in-frame rearrangements and falls short of the full clone set. An unresolved V gene accounts for under half of the shortfall where checked; the remainder is of unknown origin. V, J and clone size are taken as reported in that table, and D and trimming were inferred from the DNA itself. The table for this sample lists some 250,000 clones; 75% to 90% of them were counted only once. Around 1.2% of the sample belongs to the ten largest clones.

The donors belonged to the validation cohort of about 110 subjects, which was separate from the approximately 680-subject first cohort. Sequencing was carried out using PBMCs. The rearranged segments are TRBV15 and TRBJ1-4; the D gene cannot be named for sure. The source is a woman aged 25 to 39 in good health and CMV-seropositive. The CDR3 corresponds to CATSREMGPATNEKLFF. The bases read TGTGCCACCAGCAGAGAAATGGGCCCCGCAACTAATGAAAAACTGTTTTTT.